This T cell receptor beta chain was sequenced during a study of molecular identifiers for immune sequencing clone quantification. The germline CDR1 and CDR2 sequences are KGHDR and SFDVKD. The CDR3 has 17 residues. Trimming stripped 2 bases from V and 8 bases from J, with 21 bases between. TCRdb recomputed calls from the PCR reads with MiXCR, one row per CDR3 protein. The sample includes about 640,000 distinct CDR3 sequences, just under 20% of them seen just once. In its sample, this clonotype was seen many times. The clonotype comes from a human donor in good health. Some libraries in this study had Jurkat cell RNA spiked in. The chain couples TRBV24-1 to TRBJ2-1, with D maybe TRBD1 (7 bases). The source material was naive CD8+ T cells from blood, with Jurkat cell RNA spiked in. Documented subset: FACS-sorted CD8+CD4-CCR7+CD45RA+ naive T cells. The CDR3 spells CATSDSAEGAPLDEQFF. The CDR3 nucleotides read TGTGCCACCAGTGATTCGGCGGAGGGGGCTCCTTTGGATGAGCAGTTCTTC.